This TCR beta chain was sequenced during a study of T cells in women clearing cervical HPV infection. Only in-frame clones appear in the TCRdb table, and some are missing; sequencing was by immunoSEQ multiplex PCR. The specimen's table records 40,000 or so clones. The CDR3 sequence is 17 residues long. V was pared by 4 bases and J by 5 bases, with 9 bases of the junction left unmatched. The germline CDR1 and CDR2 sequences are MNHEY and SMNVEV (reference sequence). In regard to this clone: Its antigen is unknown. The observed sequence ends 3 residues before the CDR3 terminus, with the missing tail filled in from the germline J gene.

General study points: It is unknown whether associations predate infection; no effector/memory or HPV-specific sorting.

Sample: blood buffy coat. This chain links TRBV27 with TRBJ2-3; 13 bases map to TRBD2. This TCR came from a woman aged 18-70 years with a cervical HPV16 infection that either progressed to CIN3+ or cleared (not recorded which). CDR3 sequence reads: CASSSRTSGRARDTQYF. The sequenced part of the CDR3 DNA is TGTGCCAGCAGTTCTCGCACTAGCGGGAGGGCCAGAGATACG.